At least ten counts were recorded for the clone carrying this T cell receptor (beta chain). Its antigen is unidentified. This specimen comes from a study of molecular identifiers for immune sequencing clone quantification. TCRdb independently ran MiXCR on the PCR reads; one entry per CDR3 protein. The sample comprises about half a million distinct CDR3 sequences, about 20% of which are singletons, and 0.7% to 0.95% rests with the top ten. Trimming took 1 base from V and 6 from J, leaving 14 bases between them. The germline CDR1 and CDR2 sequences are SGHNT and YYREEE (reference sequence). The CDR3 totals 14 residues. Regarding the study as a whole: Single-cell amounts of spiked Jurkat TCR RNA were reportedly detectable among approximately 970,000 naive cells.

Sorting selected naive CD8 T cells with a CD8+CD4-CCR7+CD45RA+ phenotype. What was sequenced was naive CD8+ T cells from blood, with Jurkat cell RNA spiked in. Subset: FACS-sorted CD8+CD4-CCR7+CD45RA+ naive T cells. The TCR comes from a human donor in good health. Some libraries in this study had Jurkat cell RNA spiked in. The V gene is TRBV5-4, the J gene TRBJ2-7; D possibly corresponds to TRBD1 (5 bases). The CDR3: CASSLTGVNGEQYF. CDR3 sequence (DNA): TGTGCCAGCAGCTTGACAGGAGTCAATGGCGAGCAGTACTTC. The entire variable domain, with the rest obtained from reference TRBV5-4 and TRBJ2-7, is as follows: ETGVTQSPTHLIKTRGQQVTLRCSSQSGHNTVSWYQQALGQGPQFIFQYYREEENGRGNFPPRFSGLQFPNYSSELNVNALELDDSALYLCASSLTGVNGEQYFGPGTRLTVT.